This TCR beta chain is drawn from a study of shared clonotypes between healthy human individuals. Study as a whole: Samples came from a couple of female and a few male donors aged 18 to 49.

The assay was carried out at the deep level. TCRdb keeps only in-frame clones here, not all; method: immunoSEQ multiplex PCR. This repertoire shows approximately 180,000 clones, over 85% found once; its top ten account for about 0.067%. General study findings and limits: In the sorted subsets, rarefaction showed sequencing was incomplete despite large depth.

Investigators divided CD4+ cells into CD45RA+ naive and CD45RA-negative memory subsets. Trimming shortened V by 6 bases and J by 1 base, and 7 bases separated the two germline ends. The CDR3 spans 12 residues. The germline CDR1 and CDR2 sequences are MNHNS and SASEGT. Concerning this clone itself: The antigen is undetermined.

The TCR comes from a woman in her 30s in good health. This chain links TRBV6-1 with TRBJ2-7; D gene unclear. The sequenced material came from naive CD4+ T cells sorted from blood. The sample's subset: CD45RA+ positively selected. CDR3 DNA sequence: TGTGCCAGCAGGAGCCAGTCCTACGAGCAGTACTTC. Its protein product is CASRSQSYEQYF.